This T cell receptor (beta chain) was sequenced for a study of T cell responses to AZD1222 COVID-19 vaccine (dated by TCRdb to the early 2020s). Study-level background: TCR sequencing was performed for roughly 240 trial participants, of whom roughly 200 were given two doses of AZD1222 and around 25 were given two doses of MenACWY control vaccine. Trial participants were enrolled by age into subgroups of 18-55, 56-69 and 70-plus years, and around 150, 28 and 57 TCR-sequenced participants, respectively, were included in these subgroups.

The study at large found these results: Conclusions about previously exposed vaccinees were limited because only five to seven AZD1222 recipients were SARS-CoV-2 seropositive at baseline. Because no day 14 peak-response samples were available, repertoires were characterized only after the peak T cell response. Participants were mostly white British and included more females than males, and it was suggested by the authors that clonal diversity may have been underestimated. CD4 TCRs associated with the vaccine covered the entire spike protein, and the dominant responses were in regions 160-218 and 743-854. In the small 56-69-year group, the increase in depth fell short of significance, most likely because of low power. After two AZD1222 doses, both the breadth and the depth of spike-specific TCRs were significantly higher than at day 0 and than in MenACWY recipients. Nearly half of unique spike-specific TCRs reportedly recognized epitopes outside regions mutated in the B.1.351 and B.1.1.7 variants.

CDR1 and CDR2 (SGHDN, FVKESK) derive from the germline V gene. V drops 1 base and J drops 0 bases, leaving 9 bases in between. The CDR3 measures 16 amino acids from cysteine to phenylalanine. The retained sequence is limited to the CDR3, 48 bases, with the frame set at the first base. Turning to this clone: The clone's antigen remains unknown. No qualities accompany the bases; no much larger clone lies one base away.

Reading the label with the study, this specimen's time point is: about 28 days (+/-7) after the second vaccine dose. AZD1222 recipients with second doses at about 4 weeks or about 12 weeks were pooled, because spike-specific TCR depth and breadth did not differ between schedules. The vaccinee samples were drawn from two UK trials, COV001 and COV002, one of which was a single-blind randomized controlled phase 2/3 trial testing AZD1222 (ChAdOx1 nCoV-19) in healthy adults. For TCRbeta chain sequencing, PBMC samples were collected from trial participants at day 0 and at day 28 after the second dose. The CDR3 regions of human TCRbeta chains were analyzed by immunosequencing. On the authors' methods: Repertoire TCRs were checked for matches against a reference library of SARS-CoV-2-specific TCRs that had been generated using the MIRA antigen-specificity platform. Breadth was defined as the fraction of unique TCRs that were SARS-CoV-2-associated. Depth was defined as the fraction of total T cells that were SARS-CoV-2-associated. Using the MIRA data, each spike-specific TCR was mapped to the spike region that the TCR reacts to and placed in a CD4 or CD8 class. Log10-transformed breadth and depth values were compared by one-way ANOVA with Sidak's multiple comparisons tests. Not all clones reach the TCRdb copy of this immuneACCESS table, which keeps in-frame sequences only. Checked studies attribute under half of the gap to unresolved V genes and leave the rest unexplained. The D gene and trimming were derived from the DNA, and the V and J assignments and clone size from that table. The sample table holds some 98,000 clones, of which 88% were seen once. Clones ranked in the top ten supply approximately 16% of the sample.

The chain is assembled from TRBV14 and TRBJ1-4, with no confident D gene call. The clonotype was recovered from an adult who received the AZD1222 COVID-19 vaccine. The material was peripheral blood, obtained 28 days after the second AZD1222 dose. The nucleotide sequence reads TGTGCCAGCAGCCAAGGCCACATCTCAACTAATGAAAAACTGTTTTTT. It is translated as CASSQGHISTNEKLFF.